The entry that follows covers one T cell receptor beta chain sequence. Libraries were prepared by immunoSEQ multiplex PCR; TCRdb keeps only in-frame clonotypes and omits some of them. The top ten hold 4.1% of the sample, which has approximately 160,000 clones, 85% to 95% seen once. Deletions cut 2 bases from V and 3 bases from J, with 7 bases between. This CDR3 comprises 14 residues. The germline V gene has CDR1 SGHAT and CDR2 FQDESV (reference sequence). This entry comes from a study of control samples from healthy donors and cancer patients. This receptor was identified in a woman aged 55-70 years in good health. Material for sequencing was blood. V is TRBV11-1 and J is TRBJ2-2, with D unresolved. CDR3 region: CASSLITDTGELFF. The CDR3 DNA sequence: TGTGCCAGCAGCTTAATCACAGACACCGGGGAGCTGTTTTTT.